The 22 T cell receptor beta chains presented below share a single source sample, sequenced in a study of regulatory T cells in long-lasting Graves disease. Time point described: newly diagnosed GD, antithyroid drugs for less than 3 months. Preparation of the TCR library used RNA extracted from PBMCs. Sequencing libraries for TCR beta were prepared with iRepertoire HTBI primers and Arm-PCR of CDR3 regions. MiXCR, run by TCRdb on the multiplex PCR reads, gives a single entry per CDR3 protein. The sample lists about 560,000 distinct CDR3 sequences, around 16% occurring once. This same sample was also taken into another study, of T cells in Graves' hyperthyroidism and ophthalmopathy.

Here the sequenced sample was peripheral blood mononuclear cells (PBMCs), taken at new diagnosis, from a patient treated with antithyroid drugs. The receptors shown here come from a man between 18 and 29 years old with Graves disease.

As regards this clonotype: Possible read error: a much larger clone is one base away. The chain uses TRBV19 and TRBJ2-1; a possible D gene is TRBD2 (5 bases). V was trimmed by 8 bases and J by 2 bases, leaving 16 bases between them. The CDR3 runs to 15 residues. Germline CDR1 is LNHDA and CDR2 is SQIVND (reference sequence). The CDR3 here is CASGRSVSPYNEQFF. The CDR3 DNA follows: TGTGCCAGTGGGCGTAGCGTCTCCCCCTACAATGAGCAGTTCTTC.

This clonotype was seen repeatedly, ten times or more. This chain uses TRBV11-2 with TRBJ2-5, with D perhaps matching TRBD2 (6 bases). V shed 5 bases and J shed 5 bases, with 12 bases lying between them. The CDR3 covers 13 residues. Germline CDR1 SGHAT, CDR2 FQNNGV. The CDR3 nucleotides read TGTGCCAGCAGCACGGGACTTAAGGAGACCCAGTACTTC. Translated: CASSTGLKETQYF.

This clonotype was observed at least ten times. V and J are TRBV2 and TRBJ2-1; a weak D match, TRBD2 (5 bases). Trimming removed 10 bases from V and 7 bases from J, with 29 bases in between. This CDR3 is built from 17 residues. Per germline, CDR1 SNHLY and CDR2 FYNNEI. The CDR3 DNA follows: TGTGCCACAGCCCGGCGGCTTACCCGAGGGCCGGGGAATGAGCAGTTCTTC. Its translation: CATARRLTRGPGNEQFF.

This clonotype was counted ten times or more. V is TRBV20-1 and J is TRBJ1-1; D uncertain. Trimming took 4 bases from V and 7 from J, leaving 13 bases between them. This CDR3 contains 12 residues. Per germline, CDR1 DFQATT and CDR2 SNEGSKA (reference sequence). CDR3 coding DNA: TGCAGTGCTATATCCCCCCGATTTGAAGCTTTCTTT. Translated: CSAISPRFEAFF.

Turning to this clonotype: A single base is all that separates this from a far larger clone, so a read error is likely. This rearrangement joins TRBV2 to TRBJ2-1, with 11 nucleotides matching TRBD2. Unmatched junction bases numbered 10, after V lost 5 bases and J lost 13 bases. Germline lookup yields CDR1 SNHLY and CDR2 FYNNEI. The CDR3 length is 14 residues. CDR3 nucleotides: TGTGCCAGCAGTTTGACTAGCGGGAAAGAGACCCAGTTCTTC. As protein: CASSLTSGKETQFF. Full variable domain (rest looked up from reference TRBV2 and TRBJ2-1): EPEVTQTPSHQVTQMGQEVILRCVPISNHLYFYWYRQILGQKVEFLVSFYNNEISEKSEIFDDQFSVERPDGSNFTLKIRSTKLEDSAMYFCASSLTSGKETQFFGPGTRLTVL.

The chain links TRBV5-4 to TRBJ1-2; D is undetermined. CDR3 length: 16 amino acids. The V end was cut by 4 bases, the J end by 3 bases, with 19 bases between. Germline V gene lookup returns CDR1 SGHNT and CDR2 YYREEE (reference sequence). The CDR3 bases are TGTGCCAGCAGCGACGGGGTCGACCCCCGTGACTATGGCTACACCTTC. Its translation is CASSDGVDPRDYGYTF.

In this sample, this clonotype turned up many times. This sequence joins TRBV12-3 or TRBV12-4 and TRBJ2-7, with 8 bases fitting TRBD1. Losses at the gene ends were 3 bases for V and 2 bases for J; bases not matched to a gene: 6. CDR3 length equals 15 residues. CDR3 residues: CASSFGQGATYEQYF. The CDR3 DNA reads as TGTGCCAGCAGTTTTGGACAGGGTGCAACCTACGAGCAGTACTTC.

This clonotype was detected a few times. J is TRBJ2-5 and V is TRBV14; 7 bases map to TRBD2. CDR3 size: 15 residues. V was clipped by 6 bases and J by 5 bases; unmatched bases: 12. Germline CDR1 is SGHDN and CDR2 is FVKESK. Written as DNA, the CDR3 is TGTGCCAGCAGTACGACCGGGGGGTTACGGGAGACCCAGTACTTC. Amino acids: CASSTTGGLRETQYF.

This clonotype was seen a handful of times. The V and J genes are TRBV4-1 and TRBJ1-3, with a possible D match to TRBD1 (6 bases). Germline loops: CDR1 MGHRA, CDR2 YSYEKL. This CDR3 has 16 residues. The V end was cut by 6 bases, the J end by 1 base, with 16 bases between. The CDR3 DNA sequence: TGCGCCAGCAGGACCAACAGGGAGATGTCTGGAAACACCATATATTTT. This encodes CASRTNREMSGNTIYF.

This clonotype was counted many times. The V call is TRBV20-1, the J call TRBJ1-5; weak D call: TRBD1 (5 bases). Germline V CDR1 and CDR2: DFQATT, SNEGSKA (reference sequence). The CDR3 length is 16 residues. V lost 3 bases and J 2 bases, leaving 17 bases between the germline ends. The CDR3: CSASHGGNRRNQPQHF. The CDR3 DNA sequence: TGCAGTGCTAGCCACGGGGGGAATCGGCGCAATCAGCCCCAGCATTTT.

This clonotype has more than one count but fewer than ten. The V call is TRBV7-2, the J call TRBJ2-1, with TRBD2 matching over 9 bases. Germline V gene data show CDR1 as SGHTA and CDR2 as FQGNSA. Trimming at V came to 5 bases and at J to 4 bases, leaving 6 bases not matched to a gene. CDR3 length: 15 residues. CDR3 residues: CASSITSGLYNEQFF. The CDR3 bases are TGTGCCAGCAGCATAACTAGCGGGCTATACAATGAGCAGTTCTTC.

The chain joins TRBV4-1 to TRBJ2-7; D is unclear. There are 14 residues in the CDR3. Germline V CDR1 and CDR2: MGHRA, YSYEKL. V lost 4 bases and J 5 bases, leaving 15 bases between the germline ends. The CDR3 coding sequence is TGCGCCAGCAGCCTAAGCTCTTTCGGCAACGAGCAGTACTTC. It is translated as CASSLSSFGNEQYF.

The chain is built from TRBV27 and TRBJ2-5, with TRBD1 identical over 8 bases. There are 15 residues in the CDR3. Germline V gene sequence: CDR1 MNHEY, CDR2 SMNVEV (reference sequence). V shed 6 bases, J shed 5 bases, and the junction held 11 bases outside the gene matches. The CDR3 protein is CASRGGRGLLETQYF. The CDR3 DNA sequence: TGTGCCAGCAGGGGGGGCAGGGGGCTTCTTGAGACCCAGTACTTC.

This clonotype has more than one count but fewer than ten. This chain joins TRBV2 and TRBJ1-4; D is undetermined. There are 18 residues in the CDR3. The germline V and J ends were trimmed by 7 bases and 0 bases, with 21 bases remaining between them. The germline V gene has CDR1 SNHLY and CDR2 FYNNEI. The CDR3, as DNA: TGTGCCAGCAACCTCGGGCCGCTTCTCGGGACAACTAATGAAAAACTGTTTTTT. This sequence encodes CASNLGPLLGTTNEKLFF.

A single count supports this clonotype. The J gene is TRBJ2-1, the V gene TRBV7-8, with 15 positions matching TRBD2. The V gene end was trimmed by 4 bases and the J gene end by 7 bases; junction bases not matched to a gene: 5. The CDR3 runs to 16 residues. Germline V CDR1 and CDR2: SGHVS, FQNEAQ. The CDR3 region is CASSSLGLAGGNEQFF. CDR3 DNA sequence: TGTGCCAGCAGCTCTTTGGGACTAGCGGGAGGAAATGAGCAGTTCTTC.

This clonotype was observed a few times. This chain uses TRBV7-9 with TRBJ2-7; D is unresolved. With 4 bases removed from V and 5 bases from J, the gap between germline ends came to 12 bases. CDR1 SEHNR and CDR2 FQNEAQ come from the germline V gene (reference sequence). The CDR3 spans 13 residues. In DNA form, the CDR3 reads TGTGCCAGCAGCTCCCCTGATCGGGACGAGCAGTACTTC. Translated: CASSSPDRDEQYF.

For this clonotype: The germline gene is not matched at one end of the junction; a read error may be the cause. The rearrangement uses TRBV7-7 and TRBJ2-5; D is tentatively TRBD1 or TRBD2 (6 bases each). The CDR3 has 16 amino acids. Germline V gives CDR1 SSHAT, CDR2 FNYEAQ (reference sequence). The CDR3: CASSLGPGASGETQYF. The CDR3 nucleotides read TGTGCTAGCAGCTTAGGTCCGGGGGCGAGTGGAGAGACCCAGTACTTC.

This chain uses TRBV20-1 with TRBJ2-7; the D gene is possibly TRBD1 (5 bases). The germline V gene has CDR1 DFQATT and CDR2 SNEGSKA (reference sequence). Trimming cost V 4 bases and J 3 bases, with 10 bases left between them. CDR3 size: 12 residues. This CDR3 is CSATGHVYEQYF. The CDR3 DNA sequence: TGCAGTGCTACAGGACACGTCTACGAGCAGTACTTC.

This clonotype was counted at least ten times. The V and J genes are TRBV7-9 and TRBJ2-7; D perhaps matches TRBD1 (5 bases). The CDR3 extends over 15 amino acids. The germline gives CDR1 SEHNR, CDR2 FQNEAQ (reference sequence). The germline V and J ends were trimmed by 1 base and 3 bases, with 13 bases remaining between them. The CDR3 loop reads CASSLVQGPLYEQYF. Written as DNA, the CDR3 is TGTGCCAGCAGCTTAGTCCAGGGTCCCCTCTACGAGCAGTACTTC. Together with reference TRBV7-9 and TRBJ2-7, the CDR3 gives the full variable domain: DTGVSQNPRHKITKRGQNVTFRCDPISEHNRLYWYRQTLGQGPEFLTYFQNEAQLEKSRLLSDRFSAERPKGSFSTLEIQRTEQGDSAMYLCASSLVQGPLYEQYFGPGTRLTVT.

The chain joins TRBV5-4 to TRBJ1-1; D gene ambiguous. From germline, CDR1 is SGHNT and CDR2 YYREEE (reference sequence). The CDR3 runs 15 residues. V was shortened by 3 bases and J by 1 base, with 13 bases between the two germline ends. CDR3 in amino acids: CASSSSWTPNTEAFF. The CDR3 DNA follows: TGTGCCAGCAGCTCATCCTGGACTCCGAACACTGAAGCTTTCTTT.

This clonotype was observed many times. The V call is TRBV7-9, the J call TRBJ2-1; no clear D. Germline V gene lookup returns CDR1 SEHNR and CDR2 FQNEAQ (reference sequence). The germline V and J ends were trimmed by 3 bases and 6 bases, with 15 bases remaining between them. The CDR3 is 15 amino acids. CDR3 protein: CASSLGRVDANEQFF. DNA of the CDR3: TGTGCCAGCAGCTTGGGCCGGGTGGACGCCAATGAGCAGTTCTTC.

At least ten counts were recorded for this clonotype. V and J are TRBV7-2 and TRBJ1-1; D is undetermined. The CDR3 has 14 residues. The germline CDR1 and CDR2 sequences are SGHTA and FQGNSA. Trimming took off 1 base at V and 1 base at J, with 7 bases between the two ends. The CDR3 here is CASSLGVQNTEAFF. The CDR3, as DNA: TGTGCCAGCAGCTTAGGAGTACAGAACACTGAAGCTTTCTTT.